This is a list of T cell receptor beta chains from one sample in a study of naive and memory T cell subsets. TCRdb analysed the UMI-ligation and nested PCR reads with MiXCR anew, one entry per CDR3 protein. The repertoire has around 29,000 distinct CDR3 sequences, around a sixth of them found once; the top ten carry less than 3.5%. The sample consisted of effector memory CD4+ T cells from blood. These receptors were collected from a human donor in good health. Both conserved end residues are part of each CDR3. A D gene is named only where the DNA matches it firmly. Clone size is given for some rows only: seen once, a few or many times, or a class if the clone is expanded.

v_call: TRBV24-1
d_call: TRBD2
clone_size: many
j_call: TRBJ2-3
cdr3_nt: TGTGCCACCAGTGCCACGACTAGCGGGAGGACCACAGATACGCAGTATTTT
cdr3_aa: CATSATTSGRTTDTQYF

v_call: TRBV20-1
d_call: .
clone_size: few
j_call: TRBJ1-1
cdr3_nt: TGCAGTGCTAGAGATCAGCCGGGGCTTAAGAACACTGAAGCTTTCTTT
cdr3_aa: CSARDQPGLKNTEAFF

v_call: TRBV7-2
d_call: .
clone_size: few
j_call: TRBJ2-4
cdr3_nt: TGTGCCAGCAGCTTAGCCGGGAAAAACATTCAGTACTTC
cdr3_aa: CASSLAGKNIQYF

v_call: TRBV29-1
d_call: .
clone_size: .
j_call: TRBJ2-7
cdr3_nt: TGCAGCGTTGGGTTGGGAGCCTATGTGGAGCAGTACTTC
cdr3_aa: CSVGLGAYVEQYF

v_call: TRBV28
d_call: TRBD1
clone_size: .
j_call: TRBJ2-3
cdr3_nt: TGTGCCAGCAGTTTATTGGGACAGGGTACAGATACGCAGTATTTT
cdr3_aa: CASSLLGQGTDTQYF

v_call: TRBV24-1
d_call: .
clone_size: few
j_call: TRBJ2-1
cdr3_nt: TGTGCCACCAGTGATTTGCCCAGGTCCGACGGAGCAAATGAGCAGTTCTTC
cdr3_aa: CATSDLPRSDGANEQFF

v_call: TRBV5-1
d_call: .
clone_size: many
j_call: TRBJ2-3
cdr3_nt: TGCGCCAGCAGCTTGGAACTAAGGGCGCAGTATTTT
cdr3_aa: CASSLELRAQYF

v_call: TRBV7-2
d_call: .
clone_size: few
j_call: TRBJ1-2
cdr3_nt: TGTGCCAGCAGCTTAGCAGTAGGCCTGGGCTTTGGCTATGGCTACACCTTC
cdr3_aa: CASSLAVGLGFGYGYTF

v_call: TRBV29-1
d_call: .
clone_size: few
j_call: TRBJ2-7
cdr3_nt: TGCAGCGTTGACGGCCCCAGGGGATACTGGTACGAGCAGTACTTC
cdr3_aa: CSVDGPRGYWYEQYF

v_call: TRBV7-6
d_call: .
clone_size: few
j_call: TRBJ2-7
cdr3_nt: TGTGCCAGCAGCTCCAGCGGGTTCTACGAGCAGTACTTC
cdr3_aa: CASSSSGFYEQYF

v_call: TRBV27
d_call: TRBD2
clone_size: .
j_call: TRBJ2-7
cdr3_nt: TGTGCCAGCAGTTCAGGACTAGCGGGAGACCTCAGGTGGGAGCAGTACTTC
cdr3_aa: CASSSGLAGDLRWEQYF

v_call: TRBV6-6
d_call: TRBD2
clone_size: many
j_call: TRBJ2-1
cdr3_nt: TGTGCCAGCAGAACAGAAAGCGGGAGGGTTTACAATGAGCAGTTCTTC
cdr3_aa: CASRTESGRVYNEQFF

v_call: TRBV5-6
d_call: .
clone_size: .
j_call: TRBJ2-7
cdr3_nt: TGTGTCAGCAGCTTGGCAGGACAGACCTACGAGCAGTACTTC
cdr3_aa: CVSSLAGQTYEQYF

v_call: TRBV20-1
d_call: TRBD2
clone_size: medium-sized
j_call: TRBJ2-7
cdr3_nt: TGCAGTGCTAGAGAGCTAGCGGGAGTTAGTGAGCAGTACTTC
cdr3_aa: CSARELAGVSEQYF

v_call: TRBV7-2
d_call: .
clone_size: .
j_call: TRBJ1-1
cdr3_nt: TGTGCCAGCAGCACCCCCTCCCCCCTGACTGAAGCTTTCTTT
cdr3_aa: CASSTPSPLTEAFF

v_call: TRBV12-3/TRBV12-4
d_call: .
clone_size: few
j_call: TRBJ2-1
cdr3_nt: TGTGCCAGCAGACTCGCGACCTCCTACAATGAGCAGTTCTTC
cdr3_aa: CASRLATSYNEQFF

v_call: TRBV9
d_call: .
clone_size: medium-sized
j_call: TRBJ1-2
cdr3_nt: TGTGCCAGCAAAGGTCAAGGGGGGCATGGCTACACCTTC
cdr3_aa: CASKGQGGHGYTF

v_call: TRBV21-1
d_call: .
clone_size: .
j_call: TRBJ1-1
cdr3_nt: TGTGCCAGCAGCCTACCCAGGGAAGAGAACACTGAAGCTTTCTTT
cdr3_aa: CASSLPREENTEAFF

v_call: TRBV20-1
d_call: TRBD1
clone_size: many
j_call: TRBJ1-2
cdr3_nt: TGCAGTGCTAGATTACCGGGACAGGGGGCAGCCTATGGCTACACCTTC
cdr3_aa: CSARLPGQGAAYGYTF

v_call: TRBV6-2/TRBV6-3
d_call: TRBD1
clone_size: few
j_call: TRBJ1-5
cdr3_nt: TGTGCCAGCAGGGACGGGACAGGGGGTAATCAGCCCCAGCATTTT
cdr3_aa: CASRDGTGGNQPQHF

v_call: TRBV28
d_call: .
clone_size: .
j_call: TRBJ2-3
cdr3_nt: TGTGCCAGCAGTTTATCGAAGGGCTTGGGGTCTAGCACAGATACGCAGTATTTT
cdr3_aa: CASSLSKGLGSSTDTQYF

v_call: TRBV3-1
d_call: .
clone_size: .
j_call: TRBJ1-2
cdr3_nt: TGTGCCAGCAGCCAAGTAAAGTATGGCTACACCTTC
cdr3_aa: CASSQVKYGYTF

v_call: TRBV5-1
d_call: .
clone_size: .
j_call: TRBJ2-7
cdr3_nt: TGCGCCAGCAGCCCTAGGACAGCATCCTACGAGCAGTACTTC
cdr3_aa: CASSPRTASYEQYF

v_call: TRBV5-4
d_call: TRBD1
clone_size: .
j_call: TRBJ1-1
cdr3_nt: TGTGCCAGCAGCCCTCAACAGGGGGCAAACACTGAAGCTTTCTTT
cdr3_aa: CASSPQQGANTEAFF

v_call: TRBV6-5
d_call: .
clone_size: medium-sized
j_call: TRBJ1-1
cdr3_nt: TGTGCCAGCAGTTCCACCGACAGGAGAAAAGCTTTCTTT
cdr3_aa: CASSSTDRRKAFF

v_call: TRBV12-3/TRBV12-4
d_call: TRBD1
clone_size: few
j_call: TRBJ2-7
cdr3_nt: TGTGCCAGCAGCCGAAGCAAGTTAGCCCCCGGACAGGGAGTAATCCACGAGCAGTACTTC
cdr3_aa: CASSRSKLAPGQGVIHEQYF

v_call: TRBV6-1
d_call: .
clone_size: medium-sized
j_call: TRBJ1-2
cdr3_nt: TGTGCCAGCAGCACTAACTATGGCTACACCTTC
cdr3_aa: CASSTNYGYTF